The 5 T cell receptor beta chains given below trace back to one sample, sequenced in a study of human CD8 memory T cell subsets. TCR beta was sequenced from UMI-tagged 5' RACE libraries. For each CDR3 protein, TCRdb gives one entry from its re-call of the 5' RACE reads, without DNA. Its table lists roughly 17,000 distinct CDR3 sequences. Sequencing used CD8+ T cells from PBMCs. These receptors originate from a human donor in good health.

The chain joins TRBV7-2 to TRBJ2-7; no DNA is available, so the TRBD1 call from TCRdb remains unchecked. The CDR3 contains 16 residues. In germline, CDR1 is SGHTA, CDR2 FQGNSA. The CDR3: CASSLGVTGAPYEQYF.

The chain uses TRBV5-5 and TRBJ2-1. Germline CDR1 is SGHKS and CDR2 is YYEKEE (reference sequence). The CDR3 length is 15 residues. CDR3 region: CASSVDRSSYNEQFF.

The rearrangement uses TRBV9 and TRBJ2-1; no DNA is available, so the TRBD2 call from TCRdb remains unchecked. Looked up from germline, CDR1 is SGDLS and CDR2 is YYNGEE. CDR3 length: 15 residues. CDR3 amino acids: CASSGGTGSYNEQFF.

The V call is TRBV19, the J call TRBJ2-7; the TRBD1 assignment by TCRdb is unverifiable without DNA. The CDR3 extends over 14 amino acids. CDR1 is LNHDA, CDR2 SQIVND, per germline (reference sequence). The CDR3 sequence is CASSIEGAAYEQYF.

The chain carries TRBV27 and TRBJ2-7; the TRBD1 assignment by TCRdb is unverifiable without DNA. The CDR3 consists of 16 residues. Germline CDR1 MNHEY, CDR2 SMNVEV (reference sequence). The CDR3 protein is CASSLKPGTASYEQYF.